One and the same sample provided the 16 T cell receptor beta chains below, sequenced in a study of blood T cell repertoires in COVID-19. Method: immunoSEQ multiplex PCR; TCRdb's copy keeps in-frame clones and lacks some. The table has over 130,000 clones, roughly 80% seen once. The material sequenced was peripheral blood. These TCRs come from a woman aged 45-60 years with active or convalescent COVID-19.

The chain links TRBV7-3 to TRBJ2-1; 7 nucleotides align to TRBD1. V lost 1 base and J lost 9; bases outside the gene matches: 6. CDR3 length equals 14 residues. In germline, CDR1 is SGHTA, CDR2 FQGTGA. As DNA, the CDR3 is TGTGCCAGCAGCTTAAGAGGGGGCTTGGGTGAGCAGTTCTTC. This sequence encodes CASSLRGGLGEQFF.

The V call is TRBV28, the J call TRBJ1-2, with TRBD1 as a possible D gene (6 bases). Germline CDR1 and CDR2: MDHEN and SYDVKM. V lost 0 bases to trimming and J lost 5 bases, with 10 bases between them. CDR3 size: 14 residues. This chain's CDR3 is CASSLWAGTYGYTF. CDR3 DNA: TGTGCCAGCAGTTTATGGGCAGGGACATATGGCTACACCTTC.

This rearrangement joins TRBV19 to TRBJ1-2, with a tentative D call TRBD1 (6 bases). The V end lost 4 bases, the J end lost 5 bases, and 11 bases lay between the germline ends. The CDR3 has 13 residues. CDR1 is LNHDA, CDR2 SQIVND, per germline (reference sequence). The CDR3: CASSNRARYGYTF. CDR3 bases: TGTGCCAGTAGTAACAGGGCCCGATATGGCTACACCTTC.

V and J are TRBV28 and TRBJ1-1, with D possibly matching TRBD1 (5 bases). Trimming pared 2 bases from V and 5 bases from J, leaving 18 bases between. The CDR3 sequence is 16 residues long. Per the germline V gene, CDR1 is MDHEN and CDR2 is SYDVKM. The CDR3 DNA is TGTGCCAGCAGTTTAAACATGGGGGGGGTAGGGACTGAAGCTTTCTTT. Amino acid sequence: CASSLNMGGVGTEAFF.

This chain joins TRBV5-1 and TRBJ2-3, with a weak D call TRBD2 (6 bases). Germline V gene lookup returns CDR1 SGHRS and CDR2 YFSETQ. This CDR3 is built from 14 residues. V gave up 4 bases and J gave up 5 bases, with 14 bases separating them. The DNA for the CDR3 is TGCGCCAGCAGCCGACCAACCGGGAGAGATACGCAGTATTTT. Encoded protein: CASSRPTGRDTQYF. The full variable domain, its missing parts supplied by reference TRBV5-1 and TRBJ2-3, is KAGVTQTPRYLIKTRGQQVTLSCSPISGHRSVSWYQQTPGQGLQFLFEYFSETQRNKGNFPGRFSGRQFSNSRSEMNVSTLELGDSALYLCASSRPTGRDTQYFGPGTRLTVL.

This clone was picked up a small number of times. This rearrangement joins TRBV2 to TRBJ1-1; D possibly corresponds to TRBD1 (6 bases). The V end was cut by 6 bases, the J end by 1 base, with 15 bases between. The length of the CDR3 is 15 residues. Looked up from germline, CDR1 is SNHLY and CDR2 is FYNNEI. The CDR3 nucleotides read TGTGCCAGCAGGGACAGTCAAAGGGGGAACACTGAAGCTTTCTTT. It specifies CASRDSQRGNTEAFF.

The chain joins TRBV7-2 to TRBJ2-2; TRBD2 matches 8 bases. The CDR3 loop spans 16 amino acids. Germline V gene sequence: CDR1 SGHTA, CDR2 FQGNSA. J gave up 3 bases and V 5 bases, and 8 bases lay outside the gene matches. CDR3 region: CASSPPRTSYTGELFF. The CDR3 nucleotides are TGTGCCAGCAGCCCCCCCCGGACTAGCTACACCGGGGAGCTGTTTTTT. The whole variable domain, remainder taken from reference TRBV7-2 and TRBJ2-2, is GAGVSQSPSNKVTEKGKDVELRCDPISGHTALYWYRQSLGQGLEFLIYFQGNSAPDKSGLPSDRFSAERTGGSVSTLTIQRTQQEDSAVYLCASSPPRTSYTGELFFGEGSRLTVL.

The chain links TRBV24-1 to TRBJ2-2, with 8 bases matching TRBD2. This CDR3 is 18 amino acids long. V lost 5 bases to trimming and J lost 7 bases; unmatched junction nucleotides: 17. CDR1 and CDR2 from the germline V gene are KGHDR and SFDVKD. CDR3 sequence: CATSGLSSGTRFGGELFF. The CDR3 nucleotides are TGTGCCACCAGTGGCCTCTCATCCGGGACTAGATTCGGCGGGGAGCTGTTTTTT.

This sequence joins TRBV7-9 and TRBJ1-2, with 7 nucleotides matching TRBD1. This CDR3 spans 15 amino acids. Germline V lookup: CDR1 SEHNR, CDR2 FQNEAQ (reference sequence). J gave up 8 bases and V 1 base, and 10 bases lay outside the gene matches. The CDR3 DNA reads TGTGCCAGCAGCTTAGTAGGGGGCACATTAGGCGGCTACACCTTC. Its protein product is CASSLVGGTLGGYTF.

V and J are TRBV6-2 or TRBV6-3 and TRBJ2-2; 11 bases line up with TRBD2. This CDR3 is 15 amino acids long. CDR1 and CDR2 (germline): MNHEY, SVGEGT. J was trimmed by 2 bases and V by 5 bases; bases with no gene match: 1. The CDR3 region has the DNA TGTGCCAGCAGTCGACTAGCGGGAAACACCGGGGAGCTGTTTTTT. Its protein is CASSRLAGNTGELFF.

The chain joins TRBV5-4 to TRBJ2-3; a weak D match, TRBD2 (5 bases). Germline V gene sequence: CDR1 SGHNT, CDR2 YYREEE (reference sequence). The V gene lost 2 bases and the J gene lost 0 bases, with 16 bases spanning the gap. This CDR3 region has 17 residues. CDR3 sequence (DNA): TGTGCCAGCAGCTTAGGTGGGAGTTCCCCTAGCACAGATACGCAGTATTTT. It codes for CASSLGGSSPSTDTQYF.

The chain has TRBV27 and TRBJ2-3; the D gene is possibly TRBD2 (6 bases). Germline V lookup: CDR1 MNHEY, CDR2 SMNVEV (reference sequence). With 6 bases removed from V and 2 bases from J, the gap between germline ends came to 9 bases. The CDR3 length is 13 residues. CDR3 amino acids: CASRGTSTDTQYF. The CDR3 DNA reads as TGTGCCAGCAGAGGGACTTCCACAGATACGCAGTATTTT.

This sequence joins TRBV2 and TRBJ1-6; D unclear. The CDR3 extends over 16 amino acids. CDR1 and CDR2 (germline): SNHLY, FYNNEI. Trimming removed 4 bases at V and 10 bases at J, with 20 bases between. In DNA form, the CDR3 reads TGTGCCAGCAGTGCAGGCGTGGCAGTAGATTGGTCACCCCTCCACTTT. Translating it yields CASSAGVAVDWSPLHF.

The J gene is TRBJ1-1, the V gene TRBV4-1; maybe TRBD1 (5 bases). V was shortened by 0 bases and J by 12 bases, with 14 bases between the two germline ends. This CDR3 is 13 amino acids long. Germline assignment: CDR1 MGHRA and CDR2 YSYEKL. The CDR3 sequence is CASSQEERRGTFF. CDR3 nucleotide sequence: TGCGCCAGCAGCCAAGAGGAGCGCCGGGGGACTTTCTTT.

The chain uses TRBV7-9 and TRBJ1-4, with TRBD1 as a possible D gene (6 bases). The germline V gene encodes CDR1 SEHNR and CDR2 FQNEAQ (reference sequence). There are 13 residues in the CDR3. V was shortened by 2 bases and J by 7 bases, with 8 bases between the two germline ends. The CDR3: CASSLQGSEKLFF. In DNA, the CDR3 is TGTGCCAGCAGCTTACAGGGGAGTGAAAAACTGTTTTTT.

J is TRBJ1-1 and V is TRBV11-2; 12 nucleotides line up with TRBD1. Germline assignment: CDR1 SGHAT and CDR2 FQNNGV. V shed 5 bases and J 2 bases; nucleotides not matched to a gene: 9. The CDR3 consists of 17 residues. This chain's CDR3 is CASSERGQGARNTEAFF. The CDR3 DNA follows: TGTGCCAGCAGCGAACGGGGACAGGGGGCGCGAAACACTGAAGCTTTCTTT.